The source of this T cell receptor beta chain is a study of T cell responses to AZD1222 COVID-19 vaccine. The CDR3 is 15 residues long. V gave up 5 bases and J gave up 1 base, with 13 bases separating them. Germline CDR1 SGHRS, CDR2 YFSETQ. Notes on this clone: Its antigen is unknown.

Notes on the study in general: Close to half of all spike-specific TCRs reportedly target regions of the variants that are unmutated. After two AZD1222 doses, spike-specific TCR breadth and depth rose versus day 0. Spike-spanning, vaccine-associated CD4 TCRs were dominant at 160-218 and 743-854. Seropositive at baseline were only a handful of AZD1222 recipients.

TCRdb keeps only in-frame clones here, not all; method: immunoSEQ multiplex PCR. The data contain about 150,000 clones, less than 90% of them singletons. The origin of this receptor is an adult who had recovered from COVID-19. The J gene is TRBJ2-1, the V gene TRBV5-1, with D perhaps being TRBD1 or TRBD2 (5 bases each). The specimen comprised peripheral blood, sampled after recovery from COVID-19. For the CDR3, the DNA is TGCGCCAGCAGTCTGGGGACCGGTTCCTACAATGAGCAGTTCTTC. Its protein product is CASSLGTGSYNEQFF.